This T cell receptor (beta chain) is from a study of blood T cell repertoires in COVID-19. About the study: PBMCs, B-cell-depleted T cells, or T cells were the source of the cDNA or gDNA that made up the material.

The length of the CDR3 is 19 residues. The ends lost 1 base at V and 5 bases at J; junction bases unmatched: 12. Germline CDR1 and CDR2: MDHEN and SYDVKM. Clones were sequenced by immunoSEQ multiplex PCR, and TCRdb holds only the in-frame ones, with some missing. Among under 80,000 clones listed, approximately 90% were seen once. The sequencing sample was made of peripheral blood. The receptor comes from a woman aged 80 or over with active COVID-19. The V gene is TRBV28, the J gene TRBJ2-5; 14 nucleotides match TRBD2. CDR3 DNA sequence: TGTGCCAGCAGTTTATTCCCTCCCGGACTAGCGGGAGGTGACGAGACCCAGTACTTC. It encodes CASSLFPPGLAGGDETQYF.